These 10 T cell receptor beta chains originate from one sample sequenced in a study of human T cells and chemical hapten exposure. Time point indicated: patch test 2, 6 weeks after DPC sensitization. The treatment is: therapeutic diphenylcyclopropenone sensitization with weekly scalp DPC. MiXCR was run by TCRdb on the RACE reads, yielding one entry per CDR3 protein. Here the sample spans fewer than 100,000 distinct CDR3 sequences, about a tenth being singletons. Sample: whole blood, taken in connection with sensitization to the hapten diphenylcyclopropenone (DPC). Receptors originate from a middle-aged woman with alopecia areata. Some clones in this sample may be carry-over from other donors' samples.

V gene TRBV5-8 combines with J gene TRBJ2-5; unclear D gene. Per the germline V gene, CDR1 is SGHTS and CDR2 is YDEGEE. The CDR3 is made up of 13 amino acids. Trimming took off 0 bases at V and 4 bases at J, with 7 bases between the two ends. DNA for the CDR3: TGTGCCAGCAGCTTGGGGCAGGCAGAGACCCAGTACTTC. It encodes CASSLGQAETQYF.

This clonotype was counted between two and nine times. The CDR3 DNA reads as TGTGCCAGCAGCTTAGACATCACCGGGGAGCTGTTTTTT. It is translated as CASSLDITGELFF. The V gene is TRBV11-2, the J gene TRBJ2-2; D uncertain. The length of the CDR3 is 13 residues. V dropped 0 bases and J dropped 4 bases, with 3 bases sitting between them. The germline CDR1 and CDR2 sequences are SGHAT and FQNNGV.

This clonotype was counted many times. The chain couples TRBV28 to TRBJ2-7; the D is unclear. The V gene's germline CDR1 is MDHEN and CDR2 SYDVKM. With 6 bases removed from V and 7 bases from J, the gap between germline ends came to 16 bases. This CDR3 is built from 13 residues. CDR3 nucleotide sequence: TGTGCCAGCAGGTCTGGGGTGACTTGGGAGCAGTACTTC. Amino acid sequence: CASRSGVTWEQYF.

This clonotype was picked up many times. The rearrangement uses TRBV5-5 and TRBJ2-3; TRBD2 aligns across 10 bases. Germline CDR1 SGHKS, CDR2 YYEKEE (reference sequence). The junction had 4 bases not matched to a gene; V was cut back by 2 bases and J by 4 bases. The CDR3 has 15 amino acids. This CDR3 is CASSFSSGRSDTQYF. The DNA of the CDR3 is TGTGCCAGCAGCTTCTCTAGCGGGAGATCAGATACGCAGTATTTT.

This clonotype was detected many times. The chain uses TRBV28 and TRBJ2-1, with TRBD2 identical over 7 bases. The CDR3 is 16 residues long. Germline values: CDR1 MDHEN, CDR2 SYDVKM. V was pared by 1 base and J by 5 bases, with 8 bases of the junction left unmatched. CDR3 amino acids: CASSLLGGGENNEQFF. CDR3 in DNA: TGTGCCAGCAGTTTATTGGGGGGAGGGGAAAACAATGAGCAGTTCTTC.

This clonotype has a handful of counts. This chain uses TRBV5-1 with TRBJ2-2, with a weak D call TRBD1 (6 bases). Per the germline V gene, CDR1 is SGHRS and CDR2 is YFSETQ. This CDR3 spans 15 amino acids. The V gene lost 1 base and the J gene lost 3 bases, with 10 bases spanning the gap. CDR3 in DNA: TGCGCCAGCAGCTTGTGGGGGCTAGACACCGGGGAGCTGTTTTTT. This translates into CASSLWGLDTGELFF.

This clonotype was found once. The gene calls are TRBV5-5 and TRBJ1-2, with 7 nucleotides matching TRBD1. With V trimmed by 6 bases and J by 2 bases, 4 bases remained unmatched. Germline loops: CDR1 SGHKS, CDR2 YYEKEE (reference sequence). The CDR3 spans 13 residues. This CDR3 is CASTDRSNYGYTF. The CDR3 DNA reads TGTGCCAGCACGGACAGGTCCAACTATGGCTACACCTTC.

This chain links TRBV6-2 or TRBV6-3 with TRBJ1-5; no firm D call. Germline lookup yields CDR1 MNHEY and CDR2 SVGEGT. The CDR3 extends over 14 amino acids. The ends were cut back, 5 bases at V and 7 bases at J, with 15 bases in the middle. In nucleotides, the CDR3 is TGTGCCAGCAGTCCCGGGAGGGTCGGGCAGCCCCAGCATTTT. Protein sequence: CASSPGRVGQPQHF.

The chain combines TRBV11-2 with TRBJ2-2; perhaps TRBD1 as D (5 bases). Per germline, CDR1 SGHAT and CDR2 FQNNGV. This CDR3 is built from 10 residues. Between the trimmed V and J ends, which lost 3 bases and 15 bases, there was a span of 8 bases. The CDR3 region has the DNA TGTGCCAGCAGCTTGACAGAGGTGTTTTTT. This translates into CASSLTEVFF.

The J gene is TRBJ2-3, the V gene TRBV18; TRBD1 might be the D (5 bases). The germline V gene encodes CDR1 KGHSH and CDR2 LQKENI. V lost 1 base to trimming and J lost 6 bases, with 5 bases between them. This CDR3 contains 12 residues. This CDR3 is CASSPQGDTQYF. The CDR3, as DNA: TGTGCCAGCTCACCACAGGGGGATACGCAGTATTTT.